A selection of T cell receptor beta chains follows, all from one sample in a study of blood T cell repertoires in COVID-19. The method was immunoSEQ multiplex PCR; TCRdb's version includes in-frame clones alone and lacks a portion of them. The sample includes about 670,000 clones, around 89% of them seen just once. The sample comprised peripheral blood. All receptors derive from a woman younger than 35 with acute or convalescent COVID-19. CDR3s include the opening cysteine and the closing phenylalanine or tryptophan. Each record gives: V gene, D gene, J gene, clone size, CDR3 protein, CDR3 DNA. D genes are given only for firm matches. Part of the rows lack a size; the others show once, few, many or a class for expanded clones.

TRBV27	TRBD1	TRBJ1-2	.	CASSRDRVSGYTF	TGTGCCAGCAGCCGGGACAGGGTGTCTGGCTACACCTTC
TRBV3-1/TRBV3-2	TRBD2	TRBJ2-3	.	CASSPGAGGHTDTQYF	TGTGCCAGCAGCCCAGGGGCGGGGGGACACACAGATACGCAGTATTTT
TRBV11-3	TRBD1	TRBJ2-2	.	CASSPGTGFTGELFF	TGTGCCAGCAGCCCCGGGACAGGGTTCACCGGGGAGCTGTTTTTT
TRBV28	.	TRBJ1-2	.	CASSLIGAAYGYTF	TGTGCCAGCAGTTTAATAGGGGCAGCCTATGGCTACACCTTC
TRBV28	.	TRBJ1-2	.	CASSRTATGYGYTF	TGTGCCAGCAGCCGTACTGCCACAGGTTATGGCTACACCTTC
TRBV12-5	.	TRBJ1-1	.	CASGSPWMTDLLNTEAFF	TGTGCTAGTGGTTCGCCATGGATGACAGATTTATTGAACACTGAAGCTTTCTTT
TRBV27	TRBD2	TRBJ2-1	.	CASTGGEKYNEQFF	TGTGCCAGCACTGGGGGGGAAAAATACAATGAGCAGTTCTTC
TRBV11-2	TRBD2	TRBJ2-7	.	CASSPRTPGLAYF	TGTGCCAGCAGCCCCAGAACTCCGGGACTAGCTTACTTC
TRBV4-2	TRBD1	TRBJ1-3	.	CASSQEGTGAGNTIYF	TGTGCCAGCAGCCAAGAGGGTACAGGGGCCGGAAACACCATATATTTT
TRBV2	TRBD1	TRBJ1-3	.	CASSSDRGRNTIYF	TGTGCCAGCAGTTCGGACAGGGGAAGAAACACCATATATTTT
TRBV15	.	TRBJ1-2	.	CATSRLGAANYGYTF	TGTGCCACCAGCAGATTGGGGGCCGCTAACTATGGCTACACCTTC
TRBV27	.	TRBJ1-2	.	CASSAGVRYGYTF	TGTGCCAGCAGTGCAGGGGTTCGCTATGGCTACACCTTC
TRBV3-1/TRBV3-2	.	TRBJ1-1	.	CASSQDLGGDTEAFF	TGTGCCAGCAGCCAAGATTTGGGAGGAGACACTGAAGCTTTCTTT
TRBV29-1	.	TRBJ1-1	.	CSGGHGGGTEAFF	TGCAGCGGTGGTCACGGGGGAGGGACTGAAGCTTTCTTT
TRBV19	TRBD1	TRBJ1-3	.	CASSRGQGLAGSSGNTIYF	TGTGCCAGTAGTAGGGGACAGGGTCTCGCGGGCAGCTCTGGAAACACCATATATTTT
TRBV25-1	.	TRBJ1-5	.	CASSEYGSNQPQHF	TGTGCCAGCAGTGAATATGGCAGCAATCAGCCCCAGCATTTT
TRBV5-1	.	TRBJ1-2	.	CASRQGRGDGYTF	TGCGCCAGCAGGCAGGGGAGGGGAGATGGCTACACCTTC
TRBV5-6	.	TRBJ2-1	once	CASSLRGEQFF	TGTGCCAGCAGCTTGCGGGGAGAGCAGTTCTTC
TRBV10-1	.	TRBJ1-5	.	CASIQGYQPQHF	TGCGCCAGCATTCAGGGGTATCAGCCCCAGCATTTT
TRBV27	.	TRBJ1-6	.	CASSWGRGGDSPLHF	TGTGCCAGCAGTTGGGGGCGGGGGGGTGATTCACCCCTCCACTTT